These 10 T cell receptor beta chains share one sample of origin, sequenced in a study of cytomegalovirus exposure and HLA in healthy donors. The study ran its PCR with 60 Vbeta and 13 Jbeta primers. The repertoire was sequenced with immunoSEQ multiplex PCR; TCRdb's copy has only in-frame clones and lacks some. The table includes 150,000 to 190,000 clones, around 83% detected once. The sample comprised PBMCs. The receptors were gathered from a woman between 18 and 29 years old in good health and CMV-seronegative.

This sequence joins TRBV25-1 and TRBJ2-1; 7 nucleotides line up with TRBD1. The V segment lost 8 bases and the J segment 2 bases; nucleotides outside the gene matches: 6. This CDR3 contains 14 residues. Looked up from germline, CDR1 is MGHDK and CDR2 is SYGVNS. CDR3 amino acids: CASSTGSAYNEQFF. The CDR3 DNA follows: TGTGCCAGCTCGACAGGGTCGGCCTACAATGAGCAGTTCTTC.

The gene calls are TRBV9 and TRBJ1-1, with a weak D call TRBD1 (6 bases). The CDR3 has 16 residues. CDR1 is SGDLS, CDR2 YYNGEE, per germline. With 4 bases removed from V and 5 bases from J, the gap between germline ends came to 21 bases. The CDR3 DNA reads as TGTGCCAGCAGCCCCCGGTTGTGGGGGCGGGGGACTGAAGCTTTCTTT. Translating it yields CASSPRLWGRGTEAFF.

The genes are TRBV19 and TRBJ1-5, with TRBD1 matching 7 bases. Germline trimming cut 7 bases from V and 2 bases from J; bases unmatched to any gene: 8. Germline values: CDR1 LNHDA, CDR2 SQIVND (reference sequence). This CDR3 comprises 15 residues. The CDR3: CASTQIDRGNQPQHF. The DNA of the CDR3 is TGTGCCAGTACCCAAATCGACAGGGGCAATCAGCCCCAGCATTTT.

The chain is built from TRBV29-1 and TRBJ2-7, with a tentative D call TRBD1 (5 bases). V was cut by 3 bases and J by 4 bases, with 19 bases left in between. The CDR3 has 15 residues. Germline V lookup: CDR1 SQVTM, CDR2 ANQGSEA. Written as DNA, the CDR3 is TGCAGCGTTGATGATGGACAAGTTACCTCTTACGAGCAGTACTTC. Protein product: CSVDDGQVTSYEQYF.

The V and J genes are TRBV28 and TRBJ2-2; 11 bases agree with TRBD2. Germline-derived CDR1 and CDR2 are MDHEN and SYDVKM. The trim removed 5 bases at V and 4 bases at J, leaving 3 bases unmatched. CDR3 size: 15 residues. This chain's CDR3 is CASSLAGGGTGELFF. The CDR3 bases are TGTGCCAGCAGTCTAGCGGGAGGTGGCACCGGGGAGCTGTTTTTT.

The rearrangement links TRBV7-9 to TRBJ2-2; 12 nucleotides match TRBD2. Germline values: CDR1 SEHNR, CDR2 FQNEAQ (reference sequence). The CDR3 length is 17 residues. The V segment lost 5 bases and the J segment 4 bases; nucleotides outside the gene matches: 8. CDR3 in amino acids: CASSRLAGVGGTGELFF. The CDR3 region has the DNA TGTGCCAGCAGCCGACTAGCGGGAGTCGGTGGCACCGGGGAGCTGTTTTTT.

The genes are TRBV25-1 and TRBJ2-5; no definite D call. CDR1 is MGHDK and CDR2 is SYGVNS in the germline V gene. The CDR3 covers 15 residues. The V and J ends lost 2 bases and 0 bases respectively, with 10 bases between them. In DNA, the CDR3 is TGTGCCAGCAGTGAACCTTCGAGGTACCAAGAGACCCAGTACTTC. It is translated as CASSEPSRYQETQYF.

The CDR3 reads CASSQDRTGELFF. The DNA for the CDR3 is TGTGCCAGTAGCCAGGACAGGACCGGGGAGCTGTTTTTT. V usage is TRBV19 and J usage is TRBJ2-2, with 7 bases matching TRBD1. CDR3 length: 13 amino acids. Trimming took 6 bases from V and 5 from J; bases not matched to a gene: 3. Germline loops: CDR1 LNHDA, CDR2 SQIVND (reference sequence).

The gene calls are TRBV25-1 and TRBJ2-3; no clear D. Per germline, CDR1 MGHDK and CDR2 SYGVNS. CDR3 length: 14 residues. V was shortened by 1 base and J by 2 bases, with 7 bases between the two germline ends. In DNA, the CDR3 is TGTGCCAGCAGTGAATCGCAGGTCACAGATACGCAGTATTTT. This codes for CASSESQVTDTQYF.

This chain joins TRBV18 and TRBJ2-7; 14 bases align to TRBD2. Unmatched junction bases numbered 7, after V lost 4 bases and J lost 2 bases. This CDR3 has 17 residues. The germline CDR1 and CDR2 sequences are KGHSH and LQKENI. CDR3 protein: CASSLGTSGGHPYEQYF. CDR3 sequence (DNA): TGTGCCAGCTCACTCGGGACTAGCGGGGGCCACCCCTACGAGCAGTACTTC.